Given below is one TCR beta chain in context. Its antigen is still unknown. V trimming: 0 bases; J trimming: 0 bases; junction bases outside the gene matches: 5. Germline values: CDR1 MGHRA, CDR2 YSYEKL. This CDR3 spans 16 amino acids. This sample is part of a study of beta chain features in type 1 diabetes. General observations from the study: Sampled from patients, naive, central memory and Treg TCRB repertoires appeared more similar than those sampled from healthy donors. All four CD4+ subsets from Type 1 diabetes patients carried moderately but significantly shorter TCRB CDR3s.

Expressed TCRB transcripts were sequenced because the isolated RNA had all been reverse transcribed beforehand. Only in-frame clones appear in the TCRdb table, and some are missing; sequencing was by immunoSEQ multiplex PCR. The table shows about 60,000 clones, with around 63% occurring only once. Input material: Tregs from blood. This sequence originates from a woman under 30 in good health. The chain uses TRBV4-1 and TRBJ2-7, with 7 bases matching TRBD2. CDR3 sequence reads: CASSQDPAGYSYEQYF. DNA for the CDR3: TGCGCCAGCAGCCAAGATCCAGCGGGGTACTCCTACGAGCAGTACTTC.